The clone carrying this T cell receptor (beta chain) was counted only a few times. No antigen is known for it. Every donor had blood drawn once into heparin, around 120 mL on average. Sorting based on CD45RO/CCR7/CD25/CD127/CD95/CD27 separated CD4+ naive, central memory, regulatory and stem cell-like memory cells. This entry is derived from a study of beta chain features in type 1 diabetes. At the level of the study: There was similarity between patients and healthy donors in age, gender and cell yields. Overall study findings and caveats: The study found moderately but significantly shorter TCRB CDR3s in all four CD4+ subsets of Type 1 diabetes patients. For patients, the naive, central memory and Treg TCRB repertoires appeared more alike than for healthy donors.

Expressed TCRB transcripts were sequenced after all isolated RNA was converted to cDNA. Sequencing was performed with immunoSEQ multiplex PCR; in TCRdb, only in-frame clones are kept and a portion is missing. Of almost 350,000 clones listed, around 9.3% are singletons. The material sequenced was central memory CD4+ T cells from blood. The clonotype originates from a man aged 30 to 39 with type 1 diabetes.

This CDR3 reads CASSRGGQGTLAKNIQYF. Written as DNA, the CDR3 is TGTGCCAGCTCCAGAGGGGGACAGGGAACACTAGCCAAAAACATTCAGTACTTC. The chain couples TRBV5-4 to TRBJ2-4; 9 bases line up with TRBD1. CDR1 is SGHNT, CDR2 YYREEE, per germline (reference sequence). The junction had 14 bases not matched to a gene; V was cut back by 7 bases and J by 0 bases. CDR3 size: 18 residues.